This record covers a single T cell receptor (beta chain). These data come from a study of control samples from healthy donors and cancer patients. Germline CDR1 SGDLS, CDR2 YYNGEE. The CDR3 has 13 amino acids. Trimming took 2 bases from V and 2 from J, leaving 7 bases between them. Generated by immunoSEQ multiplex PCR, the TCRdb table keeps only in-frame clones and is missing some. The sample lists roughly 70,000 clones; over 75% were seen once. This sequence joins TRBV9 and TRBJ1-1; D is uncertain. This clonotype was sampled from a man over 45 in good health. Sequenced sample: blood. The CDR3 DNA follows: TGTGCCAGCAGCGTTAAGCTCAACACTGAAGCTTTCTTT. Protein: CASSVKLNTEAFF.